This TCR beta chain was identified during a study of post-analysis software for immune sequencing data. Study-wide context: Some patients lacked subtype; others had relapsing-remitting, secondary progressive or progressive-relapsing disease. General study points: Those with multiple sclerosis, the patient group, showed significantly lower normalized Chao1 diversity than controls. With F measure, samples from one preparation batch clustered together strongly.

Tagging with unique molecular identifiers was a feature of the TCR beta cDNA libraries. Starting from roughly 1 to 10 million T cells, the study yielded roughly 0.5 million cDNA molecules. In TCRdb, the PCR reads were re-called with MiXCR into one record per CDR3 protein. Of approximately 770,000 distinct CDR3 sequences in the sample, around 46% were seen once. A note on this clonotype: Its cognate antigen is unknown.

Sequencing input: blood. This TCR was sampled from a girl aged 10-17 years with multiple sclerosis.

The CDR3, as DNA: TGTGCCAGCACGAGCGGGAGGAGGGGTGAGCAGTTCTTC. Translation: CASTSGRRGEQFF. This chain connects TRBV6-5 to TRBJ2-1; 9 bases agree with TRBD2. With 7 bases clipped from V and 9 bases from J, the junction kept 7 bases outside the gene matches. This CDR3 region has 13 residues. The germline gives CDR1 MNHEY, CDR2 SVGAGI.